This is a list of T cell receptor beta chains from one sample in a study of PD-L1 blockade in urothelial cancer. Produced via immunoSEQ multiplex PCR; TCRdb's table is partial and in-frame only. The data contain about 52,000 clones, roughly 80% of them seen just once; the ten biggest clones take up approximately 3.6%. Sequencing was performed on PBMCs, taken around atezolizumab (anti-PD-L1) treatment. All receptors derive from a man in his 70s with urothelial cancer. Each CDR3 is given with its conserved first and last residue. Each record gives: clone size, J gene, D gene, V gene, CDR3 DNA, CDR3 protein. D genes are given only for firm matches. The listing skips clone size in some rows; elsewhere it reads once, few, many or a size class.

>few|TRBJ2-2|TRBD1|TRBV15
TGTGCCACCAGCAAAGGACAGGCTGTCACCGGGGAGCTGTTTTTT
CATSKGQAVTGELFF
>.|TRBJ2-1|.|TRBV27
TGTGCCAGCAGTTTTCGGACTCATCATGAGCAGTTCTTC
CASSFRTHHEQFF
>.|TRBJ2-7|.|TRBV5-6
TGTGCCAGCAGCTTGGTACGGGGAGGTCAGCAGTACTTC
CASSLVRGGQQYF
>.|TRBJ1-2|TRBD1|TRBV7-2
TGTGCCAGCAGCCTCCGGGACAGGGTTAACTATGGCTACACCTTC
CASSLRDRVNYGYTF
>.|TRBJ2-7|.|TRBV4-2
TGTGCCAGCAGCCAAGATCTTGTCCGCGGGACAGTTGGGAACGAGCAGTACTTC
CASSQDLVRGTVGNEQYF
>once|TRBJ2-1|.|TRBV9
TGTGCCAGCAGCGTCGGGATAGCAGTAGGCAATGAGCAGTTCTTC
CASSVGIAVGNEQFF
>.|TRBJ2-2|.|TRBV7-3
TGTGCCAGCAGCGATCCCGGGACCGGGGAGCTGTTTTTT
CASSDPGTGELFF
>.|TRBJ1-6|.|TRBV4-1
TGCGCCAGCAGCCAAGATGAGGCGAGCTATTCACCCCTCCACTTT
CASSQDEASYSPLHF
>.|TRBJ2-7|TRBD1|TRBV7-2
TGTGCCACCTCAAGACAGGGGAGGGAGCAGTACTTC
CATSRQGREQYF
>once|TRBJ2-7|TRBD2|TRBV5-6
TGTGCCAGCAGCCCACGGGGGGGTCGGGGTTACGAGCAGTACTTC
CASSPRGGRGYEQYF
>.|TRBJ1-1|.|TRBV10-3
TGTGCCATCAGTGATTCTAAGAACAGGATGAACACTGAAGCTTTCTTT
CAISDSKNRMNTEAFF
>.|TRBJ2-7|TRBD1|TRBV10-3
TGTGCCATCAGTGAGATCCGGACAGGGGGCAAAGCCTACGAGCAGTACTTC
CAISEIRTGGKAYEQYF
>.|TRBJ2-1|TRBD1|TRBV7-2
TGTGCCAGCAGCTCCCGACAGGGGACCTACAATGAGCAGTTCTTC
CASSSRQGTYNEQFF
>.|TRBJ2-2|.|TRBV11-3
TGTGCCAGCAGAAACAGGGTTGACGGGGAGCTGTTTTTT
CASRNRVDGELFF
>.|TRBJ2-5|.|TRBV11-3
TGTGCCAGCAGCGCGGGACTCCCAGAGAGGGAGACCCAGTACTTC
CASSAGLPERETQYF
>.|TRBJ1-5|.|TRBV19
TGTGCCAGTAGTATTGAAGGGGGGGCGCGGGGCAATCAGCCCCAGCATTTT
CASSIEGGARGNQPQHF
>.|TRBJ2-1|.|TRBV5-1
TGCGCCAGCAGCTTAGGAGGGCGGGGCTACAATGAGCAGTTCTTC
CASSLGGRGYNEQFF
>.|TRBJ1-1|.|TRBV5-1
TGCGCCAGCAGCCGAGGGGGGAACACTGAAGCTTTCTTT
CASSRGGNTEAFF
>.|TRBJ1-5|.|TRBV27
TGTGCCAGCAGTTTAAAAGCGCATAGGGGTGTCAATCAGCCCCAGCATTTT
CASSLKAHRGVNQPQHF
>.|TRBJ1-1|TRBD1|TRBV29-1
TGCAGCGTCGTCTTCAGGGGGCGCAGCACTGAAGCTTTCTTT
CSVVFRGRSTEAFF
>.|TRBJ1-3|.|TRBV4-3
TGCGCCAGCAGCCAAGATGCGGGGCCAGGAGGAAACACCATATATTTT
CASSQDAGPGGNTIYF
>few|TRBJ2-2|.|TRBV6-5
TGTGCCAGCAGACCCAGGGTTTGGACCGGGGAGCTGTTTTTT
CASRPRVWTGELFF
>.|TRBJ2-6|TRBD1|TRBV7-2
TGTGCCAGCAGCCCGGGACAGGGAAAAGGCTCTGGGGCCAACGTCCTGACTTTC
CASSPGQGKGSGANVLTF
>.|TRBJ1-4|TRBD1|TRBV10-3
TGTGCCATCGGGGGACAGTCTAATGAAAAACTGTTTTTT
CAIGGQSNEKLFF
>.|TRBJ1-4|TRBD1|TRBV6-5
TGTGCCAGCAGTACCGACAGGGGAGGAAATGAAAAACTGTTTTTT
CASSTDRGGNEKLFF
>.|TRBJ2-3|TRBD2|TRBV7-2
TGTGCCAGCAGCTTAGAGACTAGCGGGGAAGATACGCAGTATTTT
CASSLETSGEDTQYF
>.|TRBJ2-1|TRBD2|TRBV2
TGTGCCAGCAGTGGAAGGATAGCGGGGGGACCTGAGTTCTTC
CASSGRIAGGPEFF
>few|TRBJ1-6|TRBD1|TRBV7-9
TGTGCCGCACAGGGGGGATTCGGGGGTTACTCACCCCTCCACTTT
CAAQGGFGGYSPLHF
>few|TRBJ2-3|TRBD2|TRBV28
TGTGCCAGCAGCCAGAGCAAAGGACTAGCGGGAGGCGGCACAGATACGCAGTATTTT
CASSQSKGLAGGGTDTQYF
>.|TRBJ2-1|TRBD2|TRBV5-1
TGCGCCAGCAGCTCCAGACCAACTAGCGTCAATGAGCAGTTCTTC
CASSSRPTSVNEQFF
>.|TRBJ2-3|.|TRBV5-6
TGTGCCAGCAGCGGTATTGCGGATGGTGATACGCAGTATTTT
CASSGIADGDTQYF
>.|TRBJ2-3|TRBD2|TRBV11-3
TGTGCCAGCAGCGTCGGGAGGACAGATACGCAGTATTTT
CASSVGRTDTQYF
>.|TRBJ1-4|.|TRBV19
TGTGCCAGTAGTATGGAGGGCAGGCAAAATGAAAAACTGTTTTTT
CASSMEGRQNEKLFF
>.|TRBJ1-2|TRBD1|TRBV19
TGTGCCAGTAGTATGGGACAGCTTCACTATGGCTACACCTTC
CASSMGQLHYGYTF
>once|TRBJ1-5|.|TRBV28
TGTGCCAGCAGTTTATTAAATCAGCCCCAGCATTTT
CASSLLNQPQHF
>.|TRBJ1-5|TRBD1|TRBV4-2
TGTGCCAGCAGCCAAGTCGGACAGGGCCTCCAGCGCCAGCATTTT
CASSQVGQGLQRQHF
>few|TRBJ2-1|.|TRBV27
TGTGCCACAAGCCGGGGGACGGGAGTAACAAGCACCTACAATGAGCAGTTCTTC
CATSRGTGVTSTYNEQFF
>.|TRBJ1-1|TRBD1|TRBV11-2
TGTGCCAGCAGCCAATCGGACAGGGAAAGGGAAGCTTTCTTT
CASSQSDREREAFF
>.|TRBJ2-7|TRBD2|TRBV10-3
TGTGCCATCAGTAAAAGCGGGAGGGGCTACGAGCAGTACTTC
CAISKSGRGYEQYF
>.|TRBJ2-3|.|TRBV19
TGTGCCAGTAGTATAGAGAGAGGGGATACGCAGTATTTT
CASSIERGDTQYF
>.|TRBJ1-2|TRBD1|TRBV28
TGTGCCAGCAGACAAGGGACAGACAACTATGGCTACACCTTC
CASRQGTDNYGYTF
>few|TRBJ1-1|.|TRBV19
TGTGCCAGTAGTATCTCCAGAACGATGAACACTGAAGCTTTCTTT
CASSISRTMNTEAFF
>.|TRBJ2-3|.|TRBV7-9
TGTGCCAGCAGCTTACGAGGTCCAGATACGCAGTATTTT
CASSLRGPDTQYF
>.|TRBJ2-3|TRBD1|TRBV25-1
TGTGCCAGCAGTGATACGTCGGACAGGGGGCTCACAGATACGCAGTATTTT
CASSDTSDRGLTDTQYF
>once|TRBJ1-1|.|TRBV2
TGTGCCAGCAGTAAAACCCACAGGGTAGGGACTGAAGCTTTCTTT
CASSKTHRVGTEAFF
>.|TRBJ2-3|.|TRBV30
TGTGCCTGGAGTGCCGGGACACTGAGCACAGATACGCAGTATTTT
CAWSAGTLSTDTQYF
>.|TRBJ1-3|.|TRBV9
TGTGCCAGCAGCCCTCAGGGGACCGTTGGAAACACCATATATTTT
CASSPQGTVGNTIYF